What follows are 8 T cell receptor beta chains derived from one specimen sequenced in a study of CD8 T cells in Susac syndrome. The RNA input was about 0.5 to 1 ug, and it was reverse transcribed with random hexamers. TCRdb reprocessed the immunoSEQ multiplex PCR reads with MiXCR, giving one entry per CDR3 protein. Of 100,000 to 110,000 distinct CDR3 sequences detected, about 96% appear once; the ten largest clones hold less than 0.35%. What was sequenced was CD8+ T cells from PBMCs. Receptors were obtained from a human donor with Susac syndrome.

This sequence joins TRBV19 and TRBJ2-1, with 8 bases that match TRBD2. Germline CDR1 LNHDA, CDR2 SQIVND (reference sequence). The length of the CDR3 is 17 residues. Trimming cost V 1 base and J 4 bases; bases outside gene matches: 9. CDR3 amino acids: CASSIGVAGPYYNEQFF. The DNA for the CDR3 is TGTGCCAGTAGTATAGGGGTAGCGGGACCCTATTACAATGAGCAGTTCTTC.

The genes are TRBV20-1 and TRBJ2-3; D call uncertain. CDR1 is DFQATT, CDR2 SNEGSKA, per germline (reference sequence). This CDR3 spans 13 amino acids. Trimming removed 0 bases at V and 3 bases at J, with 7 bases between. The CDR3 protein is CSARDRPTDTQYF. The CDR3 region has the DNA TGCAGTGCTAGAGATCGGCCGACAGATACGCAGTATTTT.

This chain uses TRBV20-1 with TRBJ2-7; 8 positions match TRBD1. The germline V gene encodes CDR1 DFQATT and CDR2 SNEGSKA (reference sequence). J gave up 2 bases and V 5 bases, and 5 bases lay outside the gene matches. This CDR3 region has 13 residues. CDR3 sequence (DNA): TGCAGTGCTGCCGGGACAGGTCCCTACGAGCAGTACTTC. Its translation: CSAAGTGPYEQYF.

The CDR3 DNA follows: TGCAGTGCTAGAGACAGGGGGACAACTAATGAAAAACTGTTTTTT. Encoded protein: CSARDRGTTNEKLFF. V is TRBV20-1 and J is TRBJ1-4; TRBD1 matches at 7 bases. There are 15 residues in the CDR3. V trimming: 0 bases; J trimming: 0 bases; junction bases outside the gene matches: 1. The germline CDR1 and CDR2 sequences are DFQATT and SNEGSKA (reference sequence).

The chain uses TRBV25-1 and TRBJ2-1, with 10 bases lining up with TRBD1. Germline loops: CDR1 MGHDK, CDR2 SYGVNS. The ends lost 7 bases at V and 5 bases at J; junction bases unmatched: 11. The CDR3 length is 16 residues. The CDR3 DNA reads TGTGCCAGCAATGGACAGGGGGTTACCTTAGACAATGAGCAGTTCTTC. It codes for CASNGQGVTLDNEQFF.

This chain uses TRBV28 with TRBJ2-5; 14 bases fit TRBD2. CDR1 MDHEN and CDR2 SYDVKM come from the germline V gene. The ends lost 5 bases at V and 10 bases at J; junction bases unmatched: 9. The CDR3 sequence is 15 residues long. CDR3 residues: CASSPEGLAGEVQYF. As DNA, the CDR3 is TGTGCCAGCAGTCCCGAGGGACTAGCGGGAGAAGTCCAGTACTTC.

V and J are TRBV14 and TRBJ2-7; 7 positions match TRBD1. The trim removed 3 bases at V and 5 bases at J, leaving 4 bases unmatched. The CDR3 loop spans 13 amino acids. From germline, CDR1 is SGHDN and CDR2 FVKESK. The CDR3 DNA follows: TGTGCCAGCAGCCATCGACAGGGCCACGAGCAGTACTTC. Protein product: CASSHRQGHEQYF.

The chain is built from TRBV29-1 and TRBJ2-7, with 9 bases identical to TRBD1. Looked up from germline, CDR1 is SQVTM and CDR2 is ANQGSEA. V was pared by 7 bases and J by 1 base, with 5 bases of the junction left unmatched. The CDR3 consists of 13 residues. Here the CDR3 DNA reads TGCAGCGGGGGACAGGGAGGGTCCTACGAGCAGTACTTC. It is translated as CSGGQGGSYEQYF.